This T cell receptor (beta chain) is drawn from a study of blood T cells in healthy people across ages (dated by TCRdb to between 2014 and 2017). For the study in its entirety: Template switching captured roughly one uniquely barcoded TCR beta cDNA molecule per two T cells in model experiments. For two donors (one aged 18 to 29 and one aged 80 or older), the study analyzed two additional independent replicas of 1 million unique cDNA reads from the same blood draw. To avoid experimental bias, donors of different ages were spread randomly across the sequencing lanes. Age-related changes in TCR beta repertoire diversity were measured in the study by deep sequencing normalized with unique cDNA molecular identifiers. The donors were split into four age groups: young (average around 16 years), middle-aged (more than 35), aged (approximately 60) and long-lived (roughly 86). General findings and caveats noted by the study authors: Because the CMV infection status of the donors was unknown, age-related changes in expanded clonotypes may potentially have been confounded. Total diversity estimates from one million sequenced T cells were considered lower bounds and underestimates. As age increased, observed TCR beta diversity per million T cells dropped in a roughly linear way, and a significant reduction was already evident by age around 41. Compared with the aged group, more naive CD4+ T cells, fewer expanded clones and increased TCR diversity were shown by the long-lived group, suggesting age selection. Because profiling used bulk unsorted PBMCs, naive and antigen-experienced compartments could not be compared conclusively. Observed TCR beta diversity correlated strongly with the percentage of naive T cells measured by flow cytometry.

Donors were a few dozen systemically healthy Caucasian individuals from Russia aged 6 to 90 years. Ten milliliters of peripheral blood were drawn from each donor into EDTA-treated Vacutainer tubes. Ficoll-Paque density-gradient centrifugation was used to isolate PBMCs, with at least 6.5 million per sample. Trizol reagent was used to extract total RNA from the PBMCs, yielding at least 5 micrograms per sample. The percentages of naive CD45RAhigh/CD27high T cells were determined by flow cytometry on a PBMC aliquot from every donor. Points on this clonotype: The antigen it binds to is not known. Nothing much larger sits one base from this clone, and base qualities are not available.

Preparation of the library involved 5' RACE. The data were produced on an Illumina HiSeq 2500. A second PCR of about 6 to 11 cycles was run with a J-beta primer mix and a sample-barcoded 5' primer. Each TCR beta cDNA molecule received a unique molecular identifier from a template-switch 5' adaptor carrying 12 random nucleotides. Each sample yielded at least 2.5 million CDR3-containing paired-end reads. First-strand cDNA synthesis was performed from all RNA using the Mint cDNA synthesis kit, with priming by a TRBC-specific oligonucleotide. After uracil-DNA glycosylase treatment, a first 18-cycle PCR used universal primers M1SS and BC2_uni_R on all cDNA. As for how the authors treated the data: Each sample was normalized by randomly selecting 1 million high-quality reads, each carrying a distinct molecular identifier. Instead of being binned into consensus sequences, reads that shared molecular identifiers were thrown out. MiTCR, with a Q25 quality threshold and the strictest error-elimination algorithm, was used for CDR3 identification, clonotype clustering and error correction. Lower-bound total TCR beta diversity was estimated with a nonparametric unseen species model using Euler transformation. The public reads were reanalyzed by TCRdb: fastp trimming at Q25, MiXCR alignment, in-frame beta chains only. Here each entry gathers all rows of one CDR3 protein and keeps the most common genes and DNA. TCRdb's processing, not the authors', yielded these V and J calls. The sample table holds about 940,000 distinct CDR3 sequences, of which roughly 43% were seen once. The top ten constitute 13% of the sample.

Reading the germline V gene (reference sequence) gives CDR1 LNHNV and CDR2 YYDKDF. Trimming costs V 0 bases and J 5 bases, and their ends lie 7 bases apart. The CDR3 covers 13 residues, taking in both the cysteine and the phenylalanine. Of the read, only the CDR3 DNA is kept; its 39 bases are in frame from base 1. Sequenced: blood. The sequence derives from a man in his thirties or forties in good health. In this chain, TRBV15 is recombined with TRBJ2-5; the D gene is not confidently resolved. The sequenced DNA: TGTGCCACCAGCAGAGATCCGTCGGAGACCCAGTACTTC. This encodes CATSRDPSETQYF.